This T cell receptor (beta chain) was profiled in a study of blood T cell repertoires in COVID-19. Study-wide context: Some COVID-19 samples were acute and others convalescent; all came from the United States, Italy and Spain. T cells, B-cell-depleted T cells, or PBMCs supplied cDNA or gDNA.

Here immunoSEQ multiplex PCR was the method, and the copy in TCRdb shows in-frame clones only, minus some. Of under 200,000 clones in the sample, 76% are singletons; the top ten hold roughly 3.7%. The V end was cut by 4 bases, the J end by 5 bases, with 19 bases between. The CDR3 loop spans 16 amino acids. The germline CDR1 and CDR2 sequences are LGHNA and YSLEER. This chain joins TRBV4-3 and TRBJ2-3; a possible D gene is TRBD2 (6 bases). Material for sequencing was peripheral blood. The source of this sequence is a woman aged 80 or older with acute or convalescent COVID-19. In nucleotides, the CDR3 is TGCGCCAGCAGCCGGGAAGTGGGGACCGGGAGAGATACGCAGTATTTT. Translation gives CASSREVGTGRDTQYF.